These 9 T cell receptor beta chains originate from one sample sequenced in a study of blood T cell repertoires in COVID-19. TCRdb keeps only in-frame clones here, not all; method: immunoSEQ multiplex PCR. The sample has about 180,000 clones, roughly 81% seen once. Sequenced input: peripheral blood. All receptors derive from a woman of 80 years or more with COVID-19, enrolled during active disease.

V and J are TRBV5-5 and TRBJ2-5; D possibly corresponds to TRBD1 (7 bases). This CDR3 spans 16 amino acids. Trimming cost V 4 bases and J 5 bases, with 21 bases left between them. Germline V gene lookup returns CDR1 SGHKS and CDR2 YYEKEE (reference sequence). The CDR3 loop reads CASSGTALGGGETQYF. CDR3 nucleotides: TGTGCCAGCAGCGGGACAGCTCTGGGCGGAGGGGAGACCCAGTACTTC.

The CDR3 nucleotides read TGTGCCAGCAGGGTACTAGCGGGAATGGGGAATGAGCAGTTCTTC. As protein: CASRVLAGMGNEQFF. This chain joins TRBV6-5 and TRBJ2-1, with 10 bases fitting TRBD2. Germline V lookup: CDR1 MNHEY, CDR2 SVGAGI. The CDR3 runs to 15 residues. Unmatched junction bases numbered 9, after V lost 6 bases and J lost 7 bases.

The chain recombines TRBV5-6 with TRBJ2-7; tentatively, D is TRBD1 (5 bases). The germline V gene has CDR1 SGHDT and CDR2 YYEEEE. Trimming pared 4 bases from V and 0 bases from J, leaving 11 bases between. The CDR3 extends over 14 amino acids. CDR3 residues: CASSPTVDSYEQYF. The CDR3 DNA follows: TGTGCCAGCAGCCCGACAGTTGACTCCTACGAGCAGTACTTC.

About this clone: Different DNA sequences within this sample yield the same CDR3. The J gene is TRBJ2-7, the V gene TRBV10-3, with D perhaps matching TRBD2 (6 bases). The V end was cut by 0 bases, the J end by 4 bases, with 13 bases between. The CDR3 covers 15 residues. Germline V gene sequence: CDR1 ENHRY, CDR2 SYGVKD. The CDR3 spells CAISESKTSGYEQYF. The CDR3 DNA is TGTGCCATCAGTGAGTCGAAGACTAGTGGATACGAGCAGTACTTC.

The chain joins TRBV5-1 to TRBJ2-1; 7 bases map to TRBD2. After removal of 3 bases from V and 8 bases from J, the junction contained 17 bases not matched to a gene. The CDR3 has 17 residues. Germline V gene sequence: CDR1 SGHRS, CDR2 YFSETQ. CDR3 sequence (DNA): TGCGCCAGCAGCTGGGGGAGCGGGACGCTTGGAGCTGATGAGCAGTTCTTC. This encodes CASSWGSGTLGADEQFF.

In this sample, this clone turned up once. The gene calls are TRBV10-3 and TRBJ1-1; 8 bases are shared with TRBD1. The J segment lost 2 bases and the V segment lost 4 bases, leaving 3 bases of the junction unmatched. From germline, CDR1 is ENHRY and CDR2 SYGVKD. The CDR3 runs 14 residues. The CDR3 region is CAISAGGLNTEAFF. The CDR3 bases are TGTGCCATCAGTGCAGGGGGCCTTAACACTGAAGCTTTCTTT.

The J gene is TRBJ2-6, the V gene TRBV6-2 or TRBV6-3, with TRBD2 matching 11 bases. Trimming removed 3 bases from V and 2 bases from J; junction bases left unmatched: 3. Germline lookup yields CDR1 MNHEY and CDR2 SVGEGT. The CDR3 sequence is 17 residues long. The CDR3 nucleotides are TGTGCCAGCAGTTATATTAGCGGGAGGGCTGGGGCCAACGTCCTGACTTTC. This codes for CASSYISGRAGANVLTF.

CDR3 bases: TGTGCCAGCAGCCCTCCCTTCGGGGGGGCTGGTGAGCAGTTCTTC. This gives the protein CASSPPFGGAGEQFF. J is TRBJ2-1 and V is TRBV3-1 (or the pseudogene TRBV3-2); 8 nucleotides line up with TRBD2. Germline V lookup: CDR1 LGHDT, CDR2 YNNKEL (reference sequence). The V and J ends lost 4 bases and 9 bases, in that order; junction bases with no gene match: 11. The CDR3 extends over 15 amino acids.

This CDR3 is CASSFDTPAGNTEAFF. As DNA, the CDR3 is TGTGCCAGCAGTTTCGACACTCCCGCTGGAAACACTGAAGCTTTCTTT. The chain has TRBV6-5 and TRBJ1-1; no firm D call. The CDR3 contains 16 residues. Trimming removed 4 bases at V and 2 bases at J, with 17 bases between. CDR1 and CDR2 (germline): MNHEY, SVGAGI.